This TCR beta chain was found in a study of cytomegalovirus exposure and HLA in healthy donors (TCRdb year 2017). Background on the whole study: According to an earlier analysis of around 600 of the donors, about 180 million T cells yielded approximately 120 million unique TCR beta sequences and about 300 Gb of sequence data. Using immunosequencing, the study profiled T cell repertoires from 500 to 800 subjects and related those repertoires to cytomegalovirus serostatus. Roughly 5 DR-DQ haplotypes were handled as single units for association and clustering, since linkage in the cohort was strong. A later analysis re-analyzed previously published TCR beta repertoires from 500 to 700 donors and added high-resolution HLA genotyping to study TCR occurrence patterns. The study combined high-throughput TCR immunosequencing, statistical association of individual TCRs with disease status, and machine learning to predict cytomegalovirus infection status. Rather than drawing on any new phenotypic data, the later analysis identified candidate immune exposures from TCR beta sequences and the way those sequences occurred across donors. The number of donors typed differed by locus, with 629-630 for A, B, C, DRB1 and DQB1, around 500 for DQA1, some 570 for DPA1, and 400 to 490 for DPB1. Every repertoire in the discovery cohort had been generated on one and the same sequencing platform. Both class I and class II loci were covered by HLA typing, at four-digit resolution. Genome-wide SNP genotypes for about three fifths of the roughly 670 donors were used in a later genetic analysis, which treated that subset as a discovery cohort. In addition to the first cohort of 666 subjects, a separate validation cohort of approximately 110 different subjects was used. Of the 350 to 450 genotyped donors, 65% to 90% were placed in the genetic ancestry cluster associated with self-reported Caucasian donors. The study aimed to test whether cataloging public T cell receptors could reveal signatures of past pathogen exposure. Alongside the repertoire data, information on donor age, sex, ethnicity and CMV serostatus was compiled. Among about 390 genotyped donors of the cohort, an average of around 240,000 unique TCR beta nucleotide sequences were sequenced per donor, 15% to 20% of them non-productive. An earlier analysis of some 500 of the donors applied high-throughput TCR beta sequencing to assess whether each TCR beta V gene segment acted as functional or pseudogenic. Approximately 300 gigabases of sequencing data and roughly 81 million unique TCR sequences made up an early release that covered approximately 650 HLA-typed donors. The paper as a whole reports these results and caveats: When HLA alleles, especially DR and DQ, strongly co-occurred, TCR associations were difficult to assign to individual alleles. Because some donors lacked HLA typing at each locus, the association tests relied only on the typed subset. Three of the identified cytomegalovirus-associated TCR beta chains were confirmed in vitro to be specific for cytomegalovirus antigens. The earlier analysis of nearly 600 of the donors excluded fewer than 20 rarely observed V segments, including chromosome 9 orphons, because counts were too low. In a later analysis, about 17,000 TCR beta sequences were associated with specific HLA alleles at a false discovery rate of 0.05. The authors suggested that the approach could potentially be extended to other disease states and immunological phenotypes. Compared with the approximately 720-donor mean, donors in an Asian-associated ancestry cluster had fewer N-insertions in productive TCRs, according to a later genetic analysis. Immune exposure information for the cohort was limited to CMV serostatus. In a later analysis, the rate of TCR association differed among HLA loci, with DRB1 alleles having the most associated TCRs and HLA-C alleles having the fewest. Roughly uniform sequencing depth across donors was assumed in presence/absence analyses, although this assumption may not hold. An association between a missense DCLRE1C variant and V-gene and J-gene trimming of TCR beta chains was found in a later genetic analysis and replicated in an independent cohort. A cluster of highly shared sequence variants was judged likely to represent a technical artifact of the sequencing pipeline. An earlier analysis of approximately 530 of the donors showed that most TCR beta V segments appeared in productive rearrangements either about 90% or about 30% of the time, which broadly matched IMGT annotations. In the study, 164 TCR beta chains were listed as associated with cytomegalovirus. Most TCR sequences were seen in very few donors, while some public TCRs were found in many individuals. A further reported finding was that TCR beta sequences accurately predicted the HLA-A and HLA-B alleles for most subjects in the first cohort. In a later analysis, HLA-associated TCR beta chains were found to be more clonally expanded and to have lower generation probabilities than equally common non-associated chains. Some IMGT-functional V segments, including TRBV6-2 and TRBV6-3, could not be told apart with the 87-base-pair reads, so those segments were excluded. This cohort had only TCR beta chains sequenced, and the lack of alpha or paired-chain data limited which features could be detected. Cytomegalovirus status was reported to be diagnosed by the classifier with high specificity and sensitivity in both the original and validation cohorts. A later analysis found that most CMV-associated TCR beta chains appeared HLA-restricted, with HLA associations seemingly driven largely by CMV exposure. Several of the top co-occurrence clusters appeared to be linked to parvovirus B19, influenza, CMV and Epstein-Barr virus, according to a later analysis. Correlated functional status among segregating V segments might be attributable to linkage disequilibrium, but an unknown experimental factor could not be ruled out.

The cohort was made up of under 800 healthy bone marrow donors. At the time of sampling, all cohort members were nominally healthy, though unrecorded immune exposures were likely present. The donor tested CMV seropositive and was one of the 289 seropositive cohort members. A peripheral blood sample was provided by each donor, and peripheral blood mononuclear cells were used for TCR beta sequencing. The Qiagen DNeasy Blood Extraction Kit was used to extract genomic DNA from the blood cell samples. Only one count was recorded for this clone. Which antigen it targets is not known. No base quality information exists; no much larger clone differs at one position. Library preparation used the immunoSEQ multiplex PCR assay. A mixture of 60 forward primers for TCR Vbeta segments and 13 reverse primers for TCR Jbeta segments was used in the multiplex PCR. The CDR3 region of rearranged TCR beta genes was amplified from genomic DNA with a multiplex PCR assay. Amplified TCR beta libraries were sequenced as 87-base-pair reads on the Illumina HiSeq System. Concerning the study's data processing: Across the roughly 670 repertoires, a later analysis counted 78 million or so unique TCR beta chains, 9.5 million to 13 million of which were shared by at least two donors. Raw reads were error-corrected and collapsed into unique sequences by a nearest-neighbor algorithm in which closely related sequences were merged to remove PCR and sequencing errors. Alignment of CDR3 sequences to IMGT reference sequences was used to assign V, D and J gene segments. For a sequence to be retained, a match of at least six nucleotides was required to both a V gene segment and a J gene segment. Rearrangements were called productive when the CDR3 lacked stop codons and stayed in frame with V and J; all others were non-productive. Following IMGT convention, CDR3 was defined as the stretch from the second conserved V-encoded cysteine to the conserved J-encoded phenylalanine. In an earlier analysis of around 600 of the donors, sequences lacking an unambiguous match to a single V gene segment were excluded. An earlier analysis of almost 600 of the donors classified V segments as functional when productive rearrangements were above 56.7% and as segregating when the standard deviation between donors was above 5%. A statistical classification framework was built to diagnose cytomegalovirus status from the catalog of TCR beta chain sequences. In a later analysis, TCR nucleotide sequences were compared against IMGT/GENE-DB human TR gene sequences so that V and J genes could be assigned. In a later analysis, CDR3 sequences and most-parsimonious VDJ recombination scenarios were assigned using the TCRdist pipeline. In a later analysis, each TCR beta chain was defined by its CDR3 amino acid sequence together with its V-gene family, and reads without a unique V-gene family were excluded. In a later analysis, a few hundred highly shared, low-generation-probability nucleotide sequences were removed to address suspected cross-contamination and a sequencing artifact. For each public chain, a later analysis derived a clonal expansion index from normalized ranks of inferred template counts within each repertoire. In a later analysis, generation probabilities were computed with a VDJ recombination model fitted to out-of-frame rearrangements, and the resulting probabilities were checked against IGoR. A later analysis scored TCR-TCR, TCR-HLA and TCR-CMV co-occurrence with hypergeometric tests, applying a repertoire-size bias correction to TCR pairs. A later analysis estimated false discovery rates by permuting HLA or CMV assignments 20 times. In a later analysis, co-occurring TCRs were grouped using DBSCAN, with TCRdist sequence similarity added in when clustering inside HLA-allele-positive subsets. Repertoires with fewer than 30,000 or more than 120,000 public chains were left out of co-occurrence clustering, as were five repertoires with anomalous nucleotide sharing. As stored in TCRdb, this immuneACCESS dataset retains in-frame rearrangements with V and J assigned. A fraction of the clones does not appear; measured against another copy, unresolved V genes explain less than half of the discrepancy, and the remainder lacks a known reason. That table gives V, J and clone size, and the DNA gave D and trimming. A total of approximately 170,000 clones appear in this sample, around 80% of them only once. The top ten clonotypes cover around 4.4% of the sample.

Clipping removes 8 bases from V and 0 bases from J, with 10 as the unmatched junction base count. CDR3 length: 16 amino acids, cysteine to phenylalanine. The sequence is cut down to CDR3 DNA, 48 bases in frame from base 1. CDR1 is given as MDHEN and CDR2 as SYDVKM, both from the germline V gene. In this chain, TRBV28 is recombined with TRBJ2-7; 10 central nucleotides agree with TRBD2. The source is a woman in her fifties or sixties in good health and CMV-seropositive. The sample taken for sequencing was PBMCs. For the CDR3, the sequence is CASPPTSGALSYEQYF. The bases are TGTGCCAGCCCCCCCACTAGCGGGGCCCTCTCCTACGAGCAGTACTTC. The CDR3 plus the reference TRBV28 and TRBJ2-7 genes for the other parts give the full variable domain: DVKVTQSSRYLVKRTGEKVFLECVQDMDHENMFWYRQDPGLGLRLIYFSYDVKMKEKGDIPEGYSVSREKKERFSLILESASTNQTSMYLCASPPTSGALSYEQYFGPGTRLTVT.